Each of the 32 T cell receptor beta chains below was sequenced from the same sample in a study of sequential checkpoint blockade in melanoma. Treatment meaning: randomized to nivolumab then ipilimumab (arm A) or the reverse (arm B). Sequenced by immunoSEQ multiplex PCR; TCRdb stores in-frame clones only, minus some. The sample contains tens of thousands of clones, just under 85% of which appear only once. Sample: CD8+ T cells sorted from blood (inferred from file names), taken from a patient given nivolumab and ipilimumab in sequence. Source of these receptors: a human donor with melanoma.

The CDR3 coding sequence is TGTGCCAGCACCTTAGGGACAGCTCCCACAGATACGCAGTATTTT. Its translation: CASTLGTAPTDTQYF. The chain combines TRBV6-4 with TRBJ2-3; 7 positions agree with TRBD1. Germline lookup yields CDR1 MRHNA and CDR2 SNTAGT. The CDR3 is made up of 15 amino acids. The J segment lost 2 bases and the V segment lost 7 bases, leaving 9 bases of the junction unmatched.

The genes are TRBV13 and TRBJ2-1, with D hard to call. The CDR3 is made up of 11 amino acids. Trimming shortened V by 3 bases and J by 7 bases, and 4 bases separated the two germline ends. Germline CDR1 PRHDT, CDR2 FYEKMQ (reference sequence). CDR3: CASSLRNEQFF. Written as DNA, the CDR3 is TGTGCCAGCAGCTTGAGGAATGAGCAGTTCTTC.

The gene calls are TRBV5-1 and TRBJ2-1; 11 nucleotides agree with TRBD1. The junction had 5 bases not matched to a gene; V was cut back by 3 bases and J by 6 bases. Looked up from germline, CDR1 is SGHRS and CDR2 is YFSETQ. The CDR3 has 15 amino acids. CDR3 loop: CASSYGQGAPNEQFF. In DNA, the CDR3 is TGCGCCAGCAGCTACGGACAGGGGGCGCCCAATGAGCAGTTCTTC.

The V and J genes are TRBV19 and TRBJ2-2; TRBD2 matches 12 bases. Germline CDR1 and CDR2: LNHDA and SQIVND (reference sequence). This CDR3 comprises 15 residues. The ends lost 10 bases at V and 4 bases at J; junction bases unmatched: 7. The CDR3 reads CATRLAGESTGELFF. The CDR3 nucleotides read TGTGCCACTAGACTAGCGGGAGAGTCCACCGGGGAGCTGTTTTTT.

This clone was seen a handful of times. The chain combines TRBV2 with TRBJ2-5, with D possibly matching TRBD1 (5 bases). Germline V gives CDR1 SNHLY, CDR2 FYNNEI. The CDR3 is made up of 15 amino acids. Trimming pared 6 bases from V and 5 bases from J, leaving 19 bases between. DNA of the CDR3: TGTGCCAGCAGAAAACGGGCAGGGATCTGGGAGACCCAGTACTTC. Its translation: CASRKRAGIWETQYF.

The V gene is TRBV5-1, the J gene TRBJ2-5, with TRBD2 matching 7 bases. The CDR3 is made up of 16 amino acids. Per germline, CDR1 SGHRS and CDR2 YFSETQ. V trimming: 0 bases; J trimming: 1 base; junction bases outside the gene matches: 6. The CDR3 region has the DNA TGCGCCAGCAGCTTGGGGCCCCTAGCGGCCCAAGAGACCCAGTACTTC. Translating it yields CASSLGPLAAQETQYF.

J is TRBJ2-7 and V is TRBV27, with 16 nucleotides matching TRBD2. Trimming at V came to 2 bases and at J to 2 bases, leaving 9 bases not matched to a gene. Germline V gene lookup returns CDR1 MNHEY and CDR2 SMNVEV (reference sequence). The CDR3 covers 19 residues. The CDR3 is CASSLTPGLAGGPAYEQYF. CDR3 in DNA: TGTGCCAGCAGTTTAACCCCGGGACTAGCGGGAGGGCCAGCCTACGAGCAGTACTTC.

The rearrangement links TRBV11-2 to TRBJ2-3; perhaps TRBD2 as D (6 bases). V dropped 0 bases and J dropped 0 bases, with 10 bases sitting between them. The CDR3 extends over 16 amino acids. From germline, CDR1 is SGHAT and CDR2 FQNNGV. DNA of the CDR3: TGTGCCAGCAGCTTAGAAACGGGGGTGAGCACAGATACGCAGTATTTT. Its translation: CASSLETGVSTDTQYF.

The rearrangement uses TRBV5-4 and TRBJ2-7; TRBD1 matches 9 bases. Per germline, CDR1 SGHNT and CDR2 YYREEE (reference sequence). J was trimmed by 5 bases and V by 5 bases; bases with no gene match: 8. CDR3 length equals 14 residues. The CDR3 coding sequence is TGTGCCAGCAGACGGGACAGGGTATTCGACGAGCAGTACTTC. This encodes CASRRDRVFDEQYF.

The CDR3 DNA reads TGTGCCAGCAGTTACTCGCCACCAAGCGTGGCTGAAGCTTTCTTT. Encoded protein: CASSYSPPSVAEAFF. The rearrangement joins TRBV6-5 to TRBJ1-1; D call uncertain. Germline loops: CDR1 MNHEY, CDR2 SVGAGI. The ends were cut back, 0 bases at V and 6 bases at J, with 14 bases in the middle. The CDR3 has 15 amino acids.

This clone is classed as medium-sized (0.01 to 0.1%). V and J are TRBV29-1 and TRBJ2-7; TRBD1 might be the D (5 bases). Germline-derived CDR1 and CDR2 are SQVTM and ANQGSEA. The CDR3 has 15 residues. V lost 2 bases, J lost 0 bases, and 14 bases lay in between. The CDR3 loop is CSVEFDSASSYEQYF. CDR3 DNA sequence: TGCAGCGTTGAATTCGACAGCGCGAGCTCCTACGAGCAGTACTTC.

The chain recombines TRBV10-3 with TRBJ2-3, with 7 bases lining up with TRBD2. This CDR3 is built from 15 residues. Germline V gene lookup returns CDR1 ENHRY and CDR2 SYGVKD. J gave up 0 bases and V 4 bases, and 4 bases lay outside the gene matches. The CDR3 loop reads CAISGLAASTDTQYF. The DNA for the CDR3 is TGTGCCATCAGTGGTCTAGCGGCTAGCACAGATACGCAGTATTTT.

The rearrangement links TRBV27 to TRBJ1-1, with D perhaps TRBD1 (6 bases). Germline CDR1 MNHEY, CDR2 SMNVEV (reference sequence). CDR3 length equals 15 residues. Trimming took 5 bases from V and 1 from J, leaving 14 bases between them. CDR3 protein: CASSVGGDGNTEAFF. DNA for the CDR3: TGTGCCAGCAGTGTAGGGGGAGACGGGAACACTGAAGCTTTCTTT.

The chain has TRBV5-1 and TRBJ1-1; D gene ambiguous. This CDR3 contains 17 residues. V gave up 2 bases and J gave up 2 bases, with 19 bases separating them. The germline V gene encodes CDR1 SGHRS and CDR2 YFSETQ. CDR3 DNA: TGCGCCAGCAGCTTTCTCCCCGTCGGAGGCCTCAACACTGAAGCTTTCTTT. This translates into CASSFLPVGGLNTEAFF.

This clone occurred once. The V gene is TRBV5-1, the J gene TRBJ2-1; no clear D gene. Germline CDR1 SGHRS, CDR2 YFSETQ. V lost 4 bases and J lost 10, with 9 bases in between. This CDR3 is built from 11 residues. CDR3 sequence: CASSHEQEQFF. The CDR3 nucleotides are TGCGCCAGCAGCCACGAACAAGAGCAGTTCTTC.

The genes are TRBV19 and TRBJ1-1, with TRBD1 matching over 8 bases. In germline, CDR1 is LNHDA, CDR2 SQIVND (reference sequence). The CDR3 length is 15 residues. J gave up 0 bases and V 8 bases, and 8 bases lay outside the gene matches. The DNA of the CDR3 is TGTGCCAGTCAGGGGGCGTATATAATGAACACTGAAGCTTTCTTT. Its protein product is CASQGAYIMNTEAFF.

The chain combines TRBV5-6 with TRBJ1-1; the match to TRBD1 covers 8 bases. This CDR3 is 16 amino acids long. V shed 2 bases and J 5 bases; nucleotides not matched to a gene: 11. Germline values: CDR1 SGHDT, CDR2 YYEEEE. CDR3 loop: CASSFPTAGGRTEAFF. CDR3 coding DNA: TGTGCCAGCAGCTTTCCTACTGCAGGGGGCAGGACTGAAGCTTTCTTT.

This sequence joins TRBV7-9 and TRBJ2-5; D remains unclear. The germline gives CDR1 SEHNR, CDR2 FQNEAQ (reference sequence). Trimming removed 5 bases at V and 5 bases at J, with 3 bases between. The CDR3 sequence is 10 residues long. CDR3 coding DNA: TGTGCCAGCAGCCTGGAGACCCAGTACTTC. Residues: CASSLETQYF.

V is TRBV19 and J is TRBJ2-1; 12 bases agree with TRBD2. In germline, CDR1 is LNHDA, CDR2 SQIVND (reference sequence). V shed 5 bases and J 4 bases; nucleotides not matched to a gene: 3. CDR3 length equals 15 residues. The CDR3 region is CASSFGTSGYNEQFF. CDR3 nucleotide sequence: TGTGCCAGTAGTTTCGGGACTAGCGGGTACAATGAGCAGTTCTTC.

The V and J genes are TRBV14 and TRBJ2-7, with TRBD1 matching over 11 bases. Germline CDR1 SGHDN, CDR2 FVKESK. V lost 6 bases, J lost 3 bases, and 1 base stayed unmatched. This CDR3 contains 13 residues. The CDR3 sequence is CASRDRGHYEQYF. The CDR3 nucleotides read TGTGCCAGCAGGGACAGGGGGCACTACGAGCAGTACTTC.

The rearrangement links TRBV6-1 to TRBJ2-7; TRBD1 is a possible D gene (6 bases). Trimming pared 1 base from V and 2 bases from J, leaving 15 bases between. This CDR3 is 16 amino acids long. Per the germline V gene, CDR1 is MNHNS and CDR2 is SASEGT. CDR3 DNA sequence: TGTGCCAGCAGTGAAGAAGTGGCCAGGGGCGCCTACGAGCAGTACTTC. Translated, it gives CASSEEVARGAYEQYF.

This sequence joins TRBV28 and TRBJ2-5, with 7 positions matching TRBD2. V gave up 5 bases and J gave up 10 bases; unmatched junction bases: 13. The germline V gene encodes CDR1 MDHEN and CDR2 SYDVKM. CDR3 length: 14 amino acids. The DNA for the CDR3 is TGTGCCAGCAGTCCAAACCACGGCGGGGAGGGCCAGTACTTC. Its translation is CASSPNHGGEGQYF.

The chain joins TRBV2 to TRBJ1-5; D may be TRBD1 (6 bases). There are 15 residues in the CDR3. Trimming took 5 bases from V and 0 from J, leaving 11 bases between them. Germline lookup yields CDR1 SNHLY and CDR2 FYNNEI. The CDR3 DNA is TGTGCCAGCAGTCCAGGGGATTATAGCAATCAGCCCCAGCATTTT. Translating gives CASSPGDYSNQPQHF.

The rearrangement links TRBV6-9 to TRBJ2-2, with TRBD2 matching 8 bases. The V gene end was trimmed by 11 bases and the J gene end by 5 bases; junction bases not matched to a gene: 10. This CDR3 spans 14 amino acids. Germline V gene sequence: CDR1 MNHGY, CDR2 SVAAGI. This chain's CDR3 is CAGPAGGRTGELFF. CDR3 coding DNA: TGTGCCGGCCCCGCGGGGGGACGGACCGGGGAGCTGTTTTTT.

The V and J genes are TRBV5-1 and TRBJ2-3, with 14 positions matching TRBD2. The CDR3 loop spans 17 amino acids. Trimming removed 5 bases from V and 2 bases from J; junction bases left unmatched: 7. Germline V gene lookup returns CDR1 SGHRS and CDR2 YFSETQ. The CDR3 nucleotides are TGCGCCAGCAGTAGGGGGACTAGCGGGGGACCCACAGATACGCAGTATTTT. Protein: CASSRGTSGGPTDTQYF.

This clone was found a few times. The J gene is TRBJ2-5, the V gene TRBV5-1; 7 bases map to TRBD1. This CDR3 is built from 16 residues. Germline lookup yields CDR1 SGHRS and CDR2 YFSETQ. With V trimmed by 7 bases and J by 6 bases, 18 bases remained unmatched. Written as DNA, the CDR3 is TGCGCCAGCGGACTCTACAGGGGTGGGTCCAAAAAGACCCAGTACTTC. Protein product: CASGLYRGGSKKTQYF.

The rearrangement joins TRBV29-1 to TRBJ2-1; D gene uncertain. CDR1 and CDR2 (germline): SQVTM, ANQGSEA. V shed 4 bases and J shed 0 bases, with 7 bases lying between them. There are 13 residues in the CDR3. The CDR3 spells CSVVWSSYNEQFF. DNA of the CDR3: TGCAGCGTTGTGTGGAGCTCCTACAATGAGCAGTTCTTC.

The rearrangement uses TRBV27 and TRBJ2-1; no firm D call. CDR3 length equals 15 residues. The germline CDR1 and CDR2 sequences are MNHEY and SMNVEV (reference sequence). Trimming left V 8 bases short and J 1 base short, with 15 bases between. CDR3 nucleotides: TGTGCCAGCCAATTACGAGCCGGGTCCTACAATGAGCAGTTCTTC. Translated: CASQLRAGSYNEQFF.

V gene TRBV29-1 combines with J gene TRBJ2-1; 11 bases agree with TRBD2. J gave up 5 bases and V 8 bases, and 8 bases lay outside the gene matches. This CDR3 is 14 amino acids long. CDR1 and CDR2 from the germline V gene are SQVTM and ANQGSEA. The CDR3: CSLLGLAAHNEQFF. CDR3 coding DNA: TGCAGCCTATTGGGACTAGCGGCCCACAATGAGCAGTTCTTC.

V usage is TRBV5-1 and J usage is TRBJ1-1; D is perhaps TRBD1 (5 bases). CDR1 is SGHRS and CDR2 is YFSETQ in the germline V gene. The CDR3 runs to 13 residues. The V end lost 6 bases, the J end lost 6 bases, and 15 bases lay between the germline ends. CDR3 loop: CASTPGGNAEAFF. CDR3 nucleotide sequence: TGCGCCAGCACCCCGGGGGGTAACGCTGAAGCTTTCTTT.

The V call is TRBV7-9, the J call TRBJ2-1, with D unresolved. Per germline, CDR1 SEHNR and CDR2 FQNEAQ (reference sequence). The CDR3 has 15 residues. Trimming stripped 3 bases from V and 2 bases from J, with 11 bases between. In DNA, the CDR3 is TGTGCCAGCAGCTTGACAACGAAGGCCTACAATGAGCAGTTCTTC. Translated: CASSLTTKAYNEQFF.

The gene calls are TRBV5-1 and TRBJ1-2; D not resolved. The CDR3 runs 13 residues. Trimming removed 4 bases at V and 0 bases at J, with 7 bases between. Looked up from germline, CDR1 is SGHRS and CDR2 is YFSETQ. The CDR3 region has the DNA TGCGCCAGCAGCCCAAACACTAACTATGGCTACACCTTC. Its translation is CASSPNTNYGYTF.